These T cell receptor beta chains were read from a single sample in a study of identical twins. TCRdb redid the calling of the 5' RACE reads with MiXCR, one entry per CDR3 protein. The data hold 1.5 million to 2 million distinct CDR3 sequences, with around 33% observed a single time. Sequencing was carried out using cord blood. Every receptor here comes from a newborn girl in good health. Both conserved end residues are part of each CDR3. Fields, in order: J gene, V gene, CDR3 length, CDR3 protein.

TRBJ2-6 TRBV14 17 CASSQDIRFSGANVLTF
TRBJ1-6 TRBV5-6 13 CASAPGRRFTLHF
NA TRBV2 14 CASGWTSGRPEQYF
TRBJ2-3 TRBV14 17 CASSQDWLAGIPDTQYF
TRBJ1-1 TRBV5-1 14 CASSAGQPNTEAFF
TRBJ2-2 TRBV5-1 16 CASSILAGMNTGELFF
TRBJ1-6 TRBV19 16 CASSLPTGAYNSPLHF
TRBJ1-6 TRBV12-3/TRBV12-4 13 CASSRAENSPLHF
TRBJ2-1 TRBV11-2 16 CASSWTGGGSYNEQFF
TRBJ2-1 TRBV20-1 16 CSASQSGLAGAPEQFF
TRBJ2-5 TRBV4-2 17 CASSQDQRTGIEETQYF
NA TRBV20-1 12 CSASFSYNEQYF
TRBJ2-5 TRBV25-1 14 CASSARGVSYGQYF
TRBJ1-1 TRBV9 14 CASSVGGEYTEAFF
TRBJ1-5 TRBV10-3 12 CAISEQGKPQHF